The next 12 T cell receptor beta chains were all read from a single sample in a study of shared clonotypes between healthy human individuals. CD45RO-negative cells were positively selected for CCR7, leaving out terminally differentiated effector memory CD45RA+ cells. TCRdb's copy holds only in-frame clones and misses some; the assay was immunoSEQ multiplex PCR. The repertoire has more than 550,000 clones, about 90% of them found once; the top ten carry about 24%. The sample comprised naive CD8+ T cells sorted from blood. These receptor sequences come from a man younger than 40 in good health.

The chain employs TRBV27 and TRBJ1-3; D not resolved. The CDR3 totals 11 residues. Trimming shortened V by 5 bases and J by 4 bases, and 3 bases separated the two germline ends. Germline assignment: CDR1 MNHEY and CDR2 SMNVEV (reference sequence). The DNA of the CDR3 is TGTGCCAGCAGTGGCGGAAACACCATATATTTT. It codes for CASSGGNTIYF.

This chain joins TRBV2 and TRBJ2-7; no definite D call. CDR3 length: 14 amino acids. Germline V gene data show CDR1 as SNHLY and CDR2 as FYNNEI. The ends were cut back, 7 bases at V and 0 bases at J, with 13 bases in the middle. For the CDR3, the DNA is TGTGCCAGCACCATAGTCATAAACTCCTACGAGCAGTACTTC. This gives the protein CASTIVINSYEQYF. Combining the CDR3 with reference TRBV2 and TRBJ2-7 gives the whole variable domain EPEVTQTPSHQVTQMGQEVILRCVPISNHLYFYWYRQILGQKVEFLVSFYNNEISEKSEIFDDQFSVERPDGSNFTLKIRSTKLEDSAMYFCASTIVINSYEQYFGPGTRLTVT.

The CDR3 spells CASSLLGSQFGADTQYF. The CDR3 nucleotides read TGTGCCAGCAGCCTGCTCGGGTCCCAGTTTGGGGCAGATACGCAGTATTTT. The chain employs TRBV27 and TRBJ2-3; no firm D call. CDR1 and CDR2 (germline): MNHEY, SMNVEV (reference sequence). This CDR3 comprises 17 residues. V lost 6 bases and J lost 4, with 23 bases in between.

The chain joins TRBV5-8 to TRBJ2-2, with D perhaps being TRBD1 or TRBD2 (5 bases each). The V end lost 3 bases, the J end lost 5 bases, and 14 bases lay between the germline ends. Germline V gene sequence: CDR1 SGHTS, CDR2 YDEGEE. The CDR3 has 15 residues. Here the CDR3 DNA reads TGTGCCAGCAGCTCGGGGCAGGGTTGGACCGGGGAGCTGTTTTTT. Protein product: CASSSGQGWTGELFF.

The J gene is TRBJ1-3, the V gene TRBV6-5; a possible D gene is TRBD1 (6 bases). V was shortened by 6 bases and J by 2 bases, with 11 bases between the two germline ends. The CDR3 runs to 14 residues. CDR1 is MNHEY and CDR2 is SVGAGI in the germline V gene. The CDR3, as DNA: TGTGCCAGCAGCCTGGGGGGCACTGGAAACACCATATATTTT. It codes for CASSLGGTGNTIYF.

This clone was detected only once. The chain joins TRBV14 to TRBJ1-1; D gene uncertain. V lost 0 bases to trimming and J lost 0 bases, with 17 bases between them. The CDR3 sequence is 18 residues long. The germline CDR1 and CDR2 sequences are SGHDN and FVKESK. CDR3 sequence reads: CASSQESALAYLNTEAFF. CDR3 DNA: TGTGCCAGCAGCCAAGAATCGGCGTTGGCGTATTTGAACACTGAAGCTTTCTTT.

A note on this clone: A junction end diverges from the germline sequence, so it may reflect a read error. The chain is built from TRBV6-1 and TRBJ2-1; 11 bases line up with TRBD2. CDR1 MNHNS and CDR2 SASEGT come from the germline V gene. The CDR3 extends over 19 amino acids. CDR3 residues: CASSEAGTSGESSYNEQFF. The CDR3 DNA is TGTGCCAGCAGCGAAGCCGGGACTAGCGGTGAGAGCTCCTACAATGAGCAGTTCTTC.

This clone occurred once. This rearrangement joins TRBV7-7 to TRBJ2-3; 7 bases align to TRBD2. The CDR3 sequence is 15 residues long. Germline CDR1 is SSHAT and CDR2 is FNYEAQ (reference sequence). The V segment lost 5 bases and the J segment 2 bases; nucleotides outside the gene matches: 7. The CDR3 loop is CASSEGGRTTDTQYF. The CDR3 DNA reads TGTGCCAGCAGCGAGGGCGGGAGAACCACAGATACGCAGTATTTT.

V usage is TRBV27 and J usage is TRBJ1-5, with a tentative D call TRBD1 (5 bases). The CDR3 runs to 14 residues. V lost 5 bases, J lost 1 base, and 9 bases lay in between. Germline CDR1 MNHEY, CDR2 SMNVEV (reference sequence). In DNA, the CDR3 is TGTGCCAGCAGTAACCGGGACAGCAATCAGCCCCAGCATTTT. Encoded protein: CASSNRDSNQPQHF.

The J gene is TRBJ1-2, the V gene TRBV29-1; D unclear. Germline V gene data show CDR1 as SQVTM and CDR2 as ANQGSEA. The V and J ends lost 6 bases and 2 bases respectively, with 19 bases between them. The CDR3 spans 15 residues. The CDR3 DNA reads TGCAGCGTCGCCGGGTATGGGGAGTCAAACTATGGCTACACCTTC. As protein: CSVAGYGESNYGYTF.

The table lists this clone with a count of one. The CDR3 sequence is CASSGVGARLPWEQFF. The CDR3 region has the DNA TGTGCCAGCAGTGGGGTAGGAGCGCGACTACCCTGGGAGCAGTTCTTC. The chain joins TRBV25-1 to TRBJ2-1, with D perhaps TRBD2 (5 bases). Per the germline V gene, CDR1 is MGHDK and CDR2 is SYGVNS. V was pared by 4 bases and J by 10 bases, with 23 bases between. The CDR3 contains 16 residues. Complete variable domain (other parts from reference TRBV25-1 and TRBJ2-1): EADIYQTPRYLVIGTGKKITLECSQTMGHDKMYWYQQDPGMELHLIHYSYGVNSTEKGDLSSESTVSRIRTEHFPLTLESARPSHTSQYLCASSGVGARLPWEQFFGPGTRLTVL.

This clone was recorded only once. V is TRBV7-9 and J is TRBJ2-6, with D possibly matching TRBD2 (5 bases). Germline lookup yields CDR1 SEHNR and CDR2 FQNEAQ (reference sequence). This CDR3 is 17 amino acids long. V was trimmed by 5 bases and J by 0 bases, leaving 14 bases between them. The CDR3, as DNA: TGTGCCAGCAGCCAGACCGTGGGAGTCTCTGGGGCCAACGTCCTGACTTTC. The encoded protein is CASSQTVGVSGANVLTF.